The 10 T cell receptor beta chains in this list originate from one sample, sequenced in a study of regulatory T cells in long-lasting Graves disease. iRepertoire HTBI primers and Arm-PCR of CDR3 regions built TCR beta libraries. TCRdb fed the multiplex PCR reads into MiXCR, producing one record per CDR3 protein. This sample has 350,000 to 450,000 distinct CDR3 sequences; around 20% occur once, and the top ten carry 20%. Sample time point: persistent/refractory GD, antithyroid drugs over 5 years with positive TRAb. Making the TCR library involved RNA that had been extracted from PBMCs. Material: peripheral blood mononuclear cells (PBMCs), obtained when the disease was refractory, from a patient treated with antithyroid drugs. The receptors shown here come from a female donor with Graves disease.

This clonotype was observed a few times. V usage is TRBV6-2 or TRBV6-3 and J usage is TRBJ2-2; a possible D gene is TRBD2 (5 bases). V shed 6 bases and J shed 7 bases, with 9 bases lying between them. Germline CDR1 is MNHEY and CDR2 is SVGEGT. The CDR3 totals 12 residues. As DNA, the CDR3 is TGTGCCAGCAGCCAACTAGGCGGGGAGCTGTTTTTT. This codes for CASSQLGGELFF.

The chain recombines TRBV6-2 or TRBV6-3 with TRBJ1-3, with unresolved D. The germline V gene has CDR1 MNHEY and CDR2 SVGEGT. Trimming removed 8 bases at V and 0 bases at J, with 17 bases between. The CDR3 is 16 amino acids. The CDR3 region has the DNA TGTGCCAGCCCGCGGTCGACGCATACCTCTGGAAACACCATATATTTT. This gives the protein CASPRSTHTSGNTIYF.

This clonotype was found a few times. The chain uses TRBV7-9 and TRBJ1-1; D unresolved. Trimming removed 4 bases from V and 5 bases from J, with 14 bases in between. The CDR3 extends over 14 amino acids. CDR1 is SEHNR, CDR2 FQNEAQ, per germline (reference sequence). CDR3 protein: CASSSHPLPTEAFF. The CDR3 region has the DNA TGTGCCAGCAGCTCTCACCCCCTCCCTACTGAAGCTTTCTTT.

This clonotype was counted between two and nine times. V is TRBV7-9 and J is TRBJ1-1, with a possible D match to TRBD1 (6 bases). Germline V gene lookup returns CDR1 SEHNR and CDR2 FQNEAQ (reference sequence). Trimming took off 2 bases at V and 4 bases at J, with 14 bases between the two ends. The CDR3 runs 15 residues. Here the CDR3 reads CASSLSGGRSTEAFF. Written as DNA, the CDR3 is TGTGCCAGCAGCTTATCCGGGGGGCGGAGCACTGAAGCTTTCTTT.

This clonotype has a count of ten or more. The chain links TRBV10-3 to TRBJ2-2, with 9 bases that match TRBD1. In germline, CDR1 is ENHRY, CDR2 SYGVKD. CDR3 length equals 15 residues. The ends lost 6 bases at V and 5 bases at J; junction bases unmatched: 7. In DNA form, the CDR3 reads TGTGCCATCAGAGAAGGACAGGGGAGAACCGGGGAGCTGTTTTTT. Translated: CAIREGQGRTGELFF.

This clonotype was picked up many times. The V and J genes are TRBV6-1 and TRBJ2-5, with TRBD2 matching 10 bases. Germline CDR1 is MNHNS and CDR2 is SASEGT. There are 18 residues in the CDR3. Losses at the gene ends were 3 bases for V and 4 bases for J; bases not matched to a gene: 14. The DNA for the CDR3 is TGTGCCAGCAGTGACGGGACTAGCGCCCTACCCGCCCCAGAGACCCAGTACTTC. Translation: CASSDGTSALPAPETQYF.

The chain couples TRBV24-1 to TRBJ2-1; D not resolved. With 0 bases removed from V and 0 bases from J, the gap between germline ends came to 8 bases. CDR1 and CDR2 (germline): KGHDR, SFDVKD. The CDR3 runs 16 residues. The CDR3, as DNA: TGTGCCACCAGTGATTTGTGGGGAAGCTCCTACAATGAGCAGTTCTTC. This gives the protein CATSDLWGSSYNEQFF.

DNA for the CDR3: TGTGCCAGCGGTGGGACTAGCGGTGGGACCCAGTACTTC. Residues: CASGGTSGGTQYF. V is TRBV6-1 and J is TRBJ2-5; 11 nucleotides align to TRBD2. In germline, CDR1 is MNHNS, CDR2 SASEGT. The CDR3 runs to 13 residues. Unmatched junction bases numbered 6, after V lost 8 bases and J lost 7 bases.

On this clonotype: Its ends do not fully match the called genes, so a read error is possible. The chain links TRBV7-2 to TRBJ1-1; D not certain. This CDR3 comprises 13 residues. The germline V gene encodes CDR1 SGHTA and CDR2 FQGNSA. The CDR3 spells CASSFGRNTEALF. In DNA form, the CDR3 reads TGTGCCAGCAGCTTTGGACGTAACACTGAAGCTCTCTTT.

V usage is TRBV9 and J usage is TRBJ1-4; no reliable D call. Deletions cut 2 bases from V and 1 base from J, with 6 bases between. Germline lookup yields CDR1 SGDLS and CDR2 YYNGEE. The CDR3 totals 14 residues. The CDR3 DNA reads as TGTGCCAGCAGCGTTAGTTTAACTAATGAAAAACTGTTTTTT. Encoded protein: CASSVSLTNEKLFF. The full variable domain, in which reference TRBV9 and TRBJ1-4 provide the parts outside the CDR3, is DSGVTQTPKHLITATGQRVTLRCSPRSGDLSVYWYQQSLDQGLQFLIQYYNGEERAKGNILERFSAQQFPDLHSELNLSSLELGDSALYFCASSVSLTNEKLFFGSGTQLSVL.